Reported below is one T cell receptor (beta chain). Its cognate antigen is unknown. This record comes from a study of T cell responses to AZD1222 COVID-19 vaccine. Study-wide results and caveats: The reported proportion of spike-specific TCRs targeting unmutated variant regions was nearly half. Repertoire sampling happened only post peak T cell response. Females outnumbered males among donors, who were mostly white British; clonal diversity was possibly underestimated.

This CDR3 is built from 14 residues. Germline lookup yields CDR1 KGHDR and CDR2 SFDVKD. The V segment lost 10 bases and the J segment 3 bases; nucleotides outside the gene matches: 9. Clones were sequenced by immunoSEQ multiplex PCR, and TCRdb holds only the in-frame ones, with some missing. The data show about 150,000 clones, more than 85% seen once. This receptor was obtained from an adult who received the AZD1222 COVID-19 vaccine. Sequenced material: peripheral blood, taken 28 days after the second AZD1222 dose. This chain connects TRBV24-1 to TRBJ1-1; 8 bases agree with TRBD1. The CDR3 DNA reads TGTGCCACAGGCGGTCAGGACAGGGACACTGAAGCTTTCTTT. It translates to CATGGQDRDTEAFF.